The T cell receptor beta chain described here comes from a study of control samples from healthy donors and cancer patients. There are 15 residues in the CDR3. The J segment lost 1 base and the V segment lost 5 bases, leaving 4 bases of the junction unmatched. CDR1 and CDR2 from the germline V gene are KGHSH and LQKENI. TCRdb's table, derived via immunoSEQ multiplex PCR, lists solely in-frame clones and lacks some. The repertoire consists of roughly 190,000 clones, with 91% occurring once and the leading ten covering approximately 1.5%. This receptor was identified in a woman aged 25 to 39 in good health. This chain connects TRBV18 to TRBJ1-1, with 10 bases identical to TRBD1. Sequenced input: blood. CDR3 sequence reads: CASSYGQGGNTEAFF. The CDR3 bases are TGTGCCAGCTCATACGGACAGGGGGGGAACACTGAAGCTTTCTTT. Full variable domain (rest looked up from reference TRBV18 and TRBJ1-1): NAGVMQNPRHLVRRRGQEARLRCSPMKGHSHVYWYRQLPEEGLKFMVYLQKENIIDESGMPKERFSAEFPKEGPSILRIQQVVRGDSAAYFCASSYGQGGNTEAFFGQGTRLTVV.